Each of the 3 T cell receptor beta chains below was sequenced from the same sample in a study of blood T cell repertoires in COVID-19. Repertoires were generated with immunoSEQ multiplex PCR, while TCRdb's copy carries only in-frame clones and drops some. The table includes a few hundred thousand clones, roughly nine tenths detected once. Sequenced material: peripheral blood. These receptors were taken from a man aged 35 to 55 with acute or convalescent COVID-19.

This chain joins TRBV6-4 and TRBJ2-3; TRBD2 matches 7 bases. Germline CDR1 is MRHNA and CDR2 is SNTAGT. CDR3 length: 16 amino acids. V lost 0 bases, J lost 4 bases, and 7 bases stayed unmatched. The CDR3 loop reads CASSDSGGSGADTQYF. The CDR3 coding sequence is TGTGCCAGCAGTGACTCGGGCGGGAGTGGAGCAGATACGCAGTATTTT.

The chain combines TRBV5-1 with TRBJ2-6, with TRBD1 as a possible D gene (6 bases). The CDR3 loop spans 19 amino acids. Germline CDR1 is SGHRS and CDR2 is YFSETQ. Deletions cut 1 base from V and 0 bases from J, with 17 bases between. CDR3 nucleotides: TGCGCCAGCAGCTTGTTTGCTATACAGGGAAGCTCTGGGGCCAACGTCCTGACTTTC. Translating it yields CASSLFAIQGSSGANVLTF.

The chain employs TRBV5-4 and TRBJ1-5; 7 nucleotides line up with TRBD1. CDR3 length equals 14 residues. CDR1 is SGHNT and CDR2 is YYREEE in the germline V gene (reference sequence). V was pared by 3 bases and J by 4 bases, with 4 bases of the junction left unmatched. The CDR3 DNA reads as TGTGCCAGCAGCTGGCAGGGGGAGAATCAGCCCCAGCATTTT. Encoded protein: CASSWQGENQPQHF.